Listed below are T cell receptor beta chains from one sample, sequenced in a study of STAT5B mutations in CD4+ large granular lymphocyte leukemia. The protocol was immunoSEQ multiplex PCR, while the TCRdb copy is restricted to in-frame clones and leaves out a portion. The sample has about 48,000 clones; approximately 70% are singletons. Sequencing input: CD4+ T cells from blood buffy coats. The origin of the receptors is a human donor in good health. Both conserved end residues are part of each CDR3. A D gene is named only where the DNA matches it firmly. The listing skips clone size in some rows; elsewhere it reads once, few, many or a size class.

NA	TRBV28	NA	TRBJ1-5	CATSVGSNQPQHF	TGTGCCACCTCGGTAGGTAGCAATCAGCCCCAGCATTTT
NA	TRBV7-8	NA	TRBJ2-3	CASRRDFTDTQYF	TGTGCCAGCAGAAGAGACTTCACAGATACGCAGTATTTT
NA	TRBV6-5	NA	TRBJ2-1	CASSLEVGYNEQFF	TGTGCCAGCAGTCTCGAGGTGGGTTACAATGAGCAGTTCTTC
NA	TRBV2	NA	TRBJ1-5	CASISRLNQPQHF	TGTGCCAGCATTTCCAGGCTCAATCAGCCCCAGCATTTT
TRBD1	TRBV2	NA	TRBJ2-7	CASRQGASYEQYF	TGTGCCAGTCGACAGGGCGCTTCCTACGAGCAGTACTTC
NA	TRBV21-1	NA	TRBJ2-3	CASSNHWQYF	TGTGCCAGCAGCAACCATTGGCAGTATTTT
TRBD2	TRBV2	NA	TRBJ2-2	CARGGLDPTGELFF	TGTGCCAGGGGTGGACTAGATCCCACCGGGGAGCTGTTTTTT
TRBD1	TRBV6-6	NA	TRBJ2-3	CASTGTGVDTQYF	TGTGCCAGCACCGGGACAGGGGTGGATACGCAGTATTTT
NA	TRBV4-2	few	TRBJ1-4	CASRLLGTNEKLFF	TGTGCCAGCAGGCTCCTGGGGACTAATGAAAAACTGTTTTTT
TRBD1	TRBV10-2	NA	TRBJ1-5	CASSGQGAVQPQHF	TGCGCCAGCAGTGGACAGGGGGCGGTTCAGCCCCAGCATTTT
TRBD1	TRBV6-5	medium-sized	TRBJ1-1	CASRPGTGETEAFF	TGTGCCAGCAGGCCCGGGACAGGGGAAACTGAAGCTTTCTTT
NA	TRBV11-3	NA	TRBJ1-1	CASSERGGETEAFF	TGTGCCAGCAGCGAACGTGGGGGGGAAACTGAAGCTTTCTTT
NA	TRBV2	NA	TRBJ2-2	CASSAGTTNTGELFF	TGTGCCAGCAGTGCCGGGACAACGAACACCGGGGAGCTGTTTTTT
NA	TRBV7-2	NA	TRBJ2-2	CASSLSGGELFF	TGTGCCAGCAGCTTATCTGGGGGGGAGCTGTTTTTT
NA	TRBV27	few	TRBJ1-2	CASSSITGTYGYTF	TGTGCCAGCAGCTCAATAACGGGGACCTATGGCTACACCTTC
TRBD1	TRBV18	few	TRBJ1-4	CASSPRQGNEKLFF	TGTGCCAGCTCACCTCGACAGGGAAATGAAAAACTGTTTTTT
NA	TRBV18	NA	TRBJ1-2	CASSPDQGSYGYTF	TGTGCCAGCTCACCAGATCAGGGTTCCTATGGCTACACCTTC
TRBD1	TRBV28	NA	TRBJ1-6	CASSSPTGINSPLHF	TGTGCCAGCAGTTCCCCGACAGGGATCAATTCACCCCTCCACTTT
NA	TRBV25-1	once	TRBJ2-5	CASSDGGYLQETQYF	TGTGCCAGCAGTGACGGTGGCTATTTACAAGAGACCCAGTACTTC
TRBD1	TRBV2	NA	TRBJ2-6	CASSDGQGGISGANVLTF	TGTGCCAGCAGTGATGGACAGGGTGGTATCTCTGGGGCCAACGTCCTGACTTTC
NA	TRBV11-2	NA	TRBJ2-2	CASSWDRDTGELFF	TGTGCCAGCAGCTGGGATAGGGACACCGGGGAGCTGTTTTTT
NA	TRBV18	NA	TRBJ2-5	CASSPQGSETQYF	TGTGCCAGCTCACCGCAGGGCTCGGAGACCCAGTACTTC
NA	TRBV5-1	NA	TRBJ1-1	CASSLATWESNTEAFF	TGCGCCAGCAGCTTGGCCACTTGGGAATCGAACACTGAAGCTTTCTTT
TRBD2	TRBV4-2	NA	TRBJ2-2	CASSQAGGATGELFF	TGTGCCAGCAGCCAAGCGGGGGGGGCCACCGGGGAGCTGTTTTTT
TRBD1	TRBV28	NA	TRBJ2-1	CASSLYRTGLNEQFF	TGTGCCAGCAGTTTATATCGGACAGGGTTGAATGAGCAGTTCTTC
TRBD1	TRBV7-9	NA	TRBJ2-3	CASSTGTGEDTQYF	TGTGCCAGCAGCACCGGGACAGGCGAGGATACGCAGTATTTT
NA	TRBV7-2	NA	TRBJ1-6	CASSSQSSYNSPLHF	TGTGCCAGCAGCTCCCAGAGCTCCTATAATTCACCCCTCCACTTT
NA	TRBV14	NA	TRBJ2-7	CASSLPGSLVEQYF	TGTGCCAGCAGCCTGCCGGGGTCCCTAGTGGAGCAGTACTTC
NA	TRBV28	NA	TRBJ1-1	CAGGGGNTEAFF	TGTGCCGGTGGGGGGGGGAACACTGAAGCTTTCTTT
NA	TRBV7-6	NA	TRBJ2-5	CASSLSGGETQYF	TGTGCCAGCAGCTTATCCGGGGGCGAGACCCAGTACTTC
NA	TRBV30	NA	TRBJ2-3	CAWSAGISTDTQYF	TGTGCCTGGAGTGCGGGAATTTCCACAGATACGCAGTATTTT
NA	TRBV5-1	few	TRBJ1-1	CASSWKTAFTEAFF	TGCGCCAGCAGCTGGAAGACAGCCTTCACTGAAGCTTTCTTT
TRBD2	TRBV6-5	once	TRBJ2-3	CASRGTSGDTDTQYF	TGTGCCAGCAGGGGGACTAGCGGGGACACAGATACGCAGTATTTT
TRBD2	TRBV5-8	NA	TRBJ2-2	CASSLGLAANTGELFF	TGTGCCAGCAGCTTGGGACTAGCGGCGAACACCGGGGAGCTGTTTTTT
NA	TRBV19	NA	TRBJ1-1	CASSIVRDTEAFF	TGTGCCAGTAGTATTGTGAGGGACACTGAAGCTTTCTTT
TRBD2	TRBV7-2	NA	TRBJ2-3	CASSFSGARTDTQYF	TGTGCCAGCAGCTTCAGCGGGGCCCGCACAGATACGCAGTATTTT
NA	TRBV7-8	NA	TRBJ1-2	CASSLFGGRPGGYTF	TGTGCCAGCAGCTTGTTTGGGGGGCGCCCTGGAGGCTACACCTTC
NA	TRBV30	NA	TRBJ2-7	CAWSARTAGEQYF	TGTGCCTGGAGTGCCCGGACAGCGGGAGAGCAGTACTTC
NA	TRBV7-9	NA	TRBJ2-5	CASSRLGGEQETQYF	TGTGCCAGCAGCCGGCTTGGGGGCGAACAAGAGACCCAGTACTTC
NA	TRBV7-9	NA	TRBJ1-1	CASSQDQDSLNTEAFF	TGTGCCAGCAGCCAAGATCAGGACAGCCTTAACACTGAAGCTTTCTTT
NA	TRBV10-1	NA	TRBJ1-2	CASSEFGYGYTF	TGCGCCAGCAGTGAGTTCGGCTATGGCTACACCTTC
TRBD1	TRBV5-1	NA	TRBJ1-3	CASSIAGDRGNTIYF	TGCGCCAGCAGCATCGCAGGGGACAGGGGAAACACCATATATTTT